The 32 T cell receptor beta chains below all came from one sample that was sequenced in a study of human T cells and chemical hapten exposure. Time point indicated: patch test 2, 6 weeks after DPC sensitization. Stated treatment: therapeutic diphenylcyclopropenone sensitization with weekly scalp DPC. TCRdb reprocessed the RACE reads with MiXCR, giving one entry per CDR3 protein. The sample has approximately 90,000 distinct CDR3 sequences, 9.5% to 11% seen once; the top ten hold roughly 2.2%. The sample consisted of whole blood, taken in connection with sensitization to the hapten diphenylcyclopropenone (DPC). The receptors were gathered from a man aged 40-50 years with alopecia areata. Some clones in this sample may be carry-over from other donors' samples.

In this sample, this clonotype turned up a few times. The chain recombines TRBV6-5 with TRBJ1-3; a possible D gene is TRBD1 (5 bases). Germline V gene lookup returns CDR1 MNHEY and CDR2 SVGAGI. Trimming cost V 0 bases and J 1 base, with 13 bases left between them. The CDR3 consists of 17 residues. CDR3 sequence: CASSYSTAGPSGNTIYF. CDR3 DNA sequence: TGTGCCAGCAGTTACTCGACGGCAGGGCCATCTGGAAACACCATATATTTT.

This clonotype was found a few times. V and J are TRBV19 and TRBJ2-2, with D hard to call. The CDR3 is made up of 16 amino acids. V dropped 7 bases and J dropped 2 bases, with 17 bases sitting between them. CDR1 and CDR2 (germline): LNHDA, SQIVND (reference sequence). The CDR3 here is CASTLVLAFNTGELFF. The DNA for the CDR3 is TGTGCCAGTACCCTTGTTTTGGCCTTCAACACCGGGGAGCTGTTTTTT.

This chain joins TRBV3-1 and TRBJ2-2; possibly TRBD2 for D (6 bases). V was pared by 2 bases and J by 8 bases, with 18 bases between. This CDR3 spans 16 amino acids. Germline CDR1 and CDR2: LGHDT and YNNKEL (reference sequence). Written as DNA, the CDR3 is TGTGCCAGCAGCCAAACGGGAGTAGGTGAGGCAGGGGAGCTGTTTTTT. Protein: CASSQTGVGEAGELFF.

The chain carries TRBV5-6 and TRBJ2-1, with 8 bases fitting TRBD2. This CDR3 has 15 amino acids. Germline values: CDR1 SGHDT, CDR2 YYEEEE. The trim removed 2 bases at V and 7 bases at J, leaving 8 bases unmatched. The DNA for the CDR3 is TGTGCCAGCAGCTTCCCGGGAGGGGGGATAAATGAGCAGTTCTTC. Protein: CASSFPGGGINEQFF. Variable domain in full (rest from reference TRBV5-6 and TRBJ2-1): DAGVTQSPTHLIKTRGQQVTLRCSPKSGHDTVSWYQQALGQGPQFIFQYYEEEERQRGNFPDRFSGHQFPNYSSELNVNALLLGDSALYLCASSFPGGGINEQFFGPGTRLTVL.

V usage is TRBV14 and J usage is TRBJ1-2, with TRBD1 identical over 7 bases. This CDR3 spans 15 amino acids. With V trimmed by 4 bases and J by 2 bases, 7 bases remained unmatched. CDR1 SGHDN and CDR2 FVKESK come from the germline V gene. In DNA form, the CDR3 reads TGTGCCAGCAGCCTATCAGTGGACAGGAACTATGGCTACACCTTC. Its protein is CASSLSVDRNYGYTF. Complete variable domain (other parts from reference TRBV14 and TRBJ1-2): EAGVTQFPSHSVIEKGQTVTLRCDPISGHDNLYWYRRVMGKEIKFLLHFVKESKQDESGMPNNRFLAERTGGTYSTLKVQPAELEDSGVYFCASSLSVDRNYGYTFGSGTRLTVV.

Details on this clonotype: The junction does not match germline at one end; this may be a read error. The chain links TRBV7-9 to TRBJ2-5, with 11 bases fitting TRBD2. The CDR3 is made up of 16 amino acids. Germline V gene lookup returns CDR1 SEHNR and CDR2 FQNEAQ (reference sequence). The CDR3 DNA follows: TGTGCCAGCAGCTTAGCTAGCGGGAGGGCCCGAGAGATCCAGTACTTC. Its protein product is CASSLASGRAREIQYF.

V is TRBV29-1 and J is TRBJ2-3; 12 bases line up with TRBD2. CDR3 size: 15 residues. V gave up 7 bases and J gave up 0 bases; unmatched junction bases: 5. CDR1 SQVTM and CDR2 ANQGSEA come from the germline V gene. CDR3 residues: CSGKLAGGSTDTQYF. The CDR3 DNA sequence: TGCAGCGGCAAACTAGCGGGAGGAAGCACAGATACGCAGTATTTT.

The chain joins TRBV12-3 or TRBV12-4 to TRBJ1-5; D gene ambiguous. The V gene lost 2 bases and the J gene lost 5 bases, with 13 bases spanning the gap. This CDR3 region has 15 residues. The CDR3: CASSLRGGSYQPQHF. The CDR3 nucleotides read TGTGCCAGCAGTTTAAGAGGAGGCAGCTATCAGCCCCAGCATTTT.

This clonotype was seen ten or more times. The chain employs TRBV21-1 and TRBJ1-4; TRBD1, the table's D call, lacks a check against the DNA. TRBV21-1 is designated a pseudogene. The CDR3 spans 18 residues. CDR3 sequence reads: CASSKQTGGSATNEKLFF. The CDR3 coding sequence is TGTGCCAGCAGCAAGCAGACAGGGGGTTCAGCTACTAATGAAAAACTGTTTTTT.

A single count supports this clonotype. CDR3 sequence reads: CASSPRQPENEQFF. CDR3 DNA: TGTGCCAGCAGCCCCCGACAGCCCGAGAATGAGCAGTTCTTC. This chain connects TRBV9 to TRBJ2-1; the D gene is possibly TRBD1 (5 bases). This CDR3 has 14 amino acids. CDR1 is SGDLS and CDR2 is YYNGEE in the germline V gene. V shed 4 bases and J shed 7 bases, with 15 bases lying between them.

The CDR3 region is CASSPYRGGGTEAFF. The CDR3, as DNA: TGTGCCAGCAGCCCTTACAGGGGGGGGGGGACTGAAGCTTTCTTT. The V and J genes are TRBV7-2 and TRBJ1-1, with TRBD1 matching 8 bases. This CDR3 contains 15 residues. Trimming cost V 5 bases and J 5 bases; bases outside gene matches: 10. From germline, CDR1 is SGHTA and CDR2 FQGNSA.

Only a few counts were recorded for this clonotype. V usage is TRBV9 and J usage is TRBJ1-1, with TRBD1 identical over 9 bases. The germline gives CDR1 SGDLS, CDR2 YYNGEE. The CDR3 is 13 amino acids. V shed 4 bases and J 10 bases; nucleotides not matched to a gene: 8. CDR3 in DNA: TGTGCCAGCAGCTCGGGGACAGGGTACATAGCTTTCTTT. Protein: CASSSGTGYIAFF.

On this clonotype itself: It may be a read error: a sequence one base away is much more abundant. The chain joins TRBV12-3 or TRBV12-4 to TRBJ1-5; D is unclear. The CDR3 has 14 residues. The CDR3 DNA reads TGTGTCAGCAGTCTATTGGACGGCAATCAGCCCCAGCATTTT. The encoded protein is CVSSLLDGNQPQHF.

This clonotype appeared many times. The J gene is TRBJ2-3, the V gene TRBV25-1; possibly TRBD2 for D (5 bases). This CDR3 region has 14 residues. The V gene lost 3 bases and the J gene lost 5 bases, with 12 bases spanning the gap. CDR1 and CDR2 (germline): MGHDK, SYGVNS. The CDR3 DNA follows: TGTGCCAGCAGTGAGGAGGCGGTGAAAGATACGCAGTATTTT. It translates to CASSEEAVKDTQYF.

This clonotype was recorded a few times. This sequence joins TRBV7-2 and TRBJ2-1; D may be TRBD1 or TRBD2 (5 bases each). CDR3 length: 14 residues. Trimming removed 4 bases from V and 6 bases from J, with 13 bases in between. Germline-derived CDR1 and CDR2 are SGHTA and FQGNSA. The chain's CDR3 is CASSSGPYLNEQFF. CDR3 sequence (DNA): TGTGCCAGCAGCTCGGGACCCTACCTCAATGAGCAGTTCTTC.

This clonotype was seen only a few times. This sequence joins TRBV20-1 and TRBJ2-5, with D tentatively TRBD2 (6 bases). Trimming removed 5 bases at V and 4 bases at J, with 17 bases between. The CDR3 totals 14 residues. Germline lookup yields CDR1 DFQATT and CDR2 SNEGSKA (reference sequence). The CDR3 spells CSAQMGLPSETQYF. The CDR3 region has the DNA TGCAGTGCTCAGATGGGACTTCCGTCAGAGACCCAGTACTTC.

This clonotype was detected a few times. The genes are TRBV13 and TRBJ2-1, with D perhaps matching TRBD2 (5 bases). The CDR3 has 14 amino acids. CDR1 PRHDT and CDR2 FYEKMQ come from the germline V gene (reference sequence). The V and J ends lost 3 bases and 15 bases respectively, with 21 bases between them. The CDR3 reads CASSFGETSQNPFF. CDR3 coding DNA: TGTGCCAGCAGCTTTGGGGAAACTAGTCAAAATCCGTTCTTC. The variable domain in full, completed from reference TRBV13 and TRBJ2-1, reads AAGVIQSPRHLIKEKRETATLKCYPIPRHDTVYWYQQGPGQDPQFLISFYEKMQSDKGSIPDRFSAQQFSDYHSELNMSSLELGDSALYFCASSFGETSQNPFFGPGTRLTVL.

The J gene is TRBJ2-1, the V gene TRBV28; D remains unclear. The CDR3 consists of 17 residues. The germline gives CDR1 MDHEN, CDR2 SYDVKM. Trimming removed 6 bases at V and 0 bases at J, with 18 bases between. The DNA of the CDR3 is TGTGCCAGCAGCTCGATCGGATTTCGACGCTCCTACAATGAGCAGTTCTTC. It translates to CASSSIGFRRSYNEQFF.

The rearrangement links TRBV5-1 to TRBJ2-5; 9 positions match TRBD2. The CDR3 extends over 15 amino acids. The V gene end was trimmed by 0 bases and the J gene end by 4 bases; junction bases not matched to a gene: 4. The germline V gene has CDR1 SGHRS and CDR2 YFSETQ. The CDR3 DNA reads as TGCGCCAGCAGCTTGGGCGGGAGGGCCGGAGAGACCCAGTACTTC. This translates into CASSLGGRAGETQYF.

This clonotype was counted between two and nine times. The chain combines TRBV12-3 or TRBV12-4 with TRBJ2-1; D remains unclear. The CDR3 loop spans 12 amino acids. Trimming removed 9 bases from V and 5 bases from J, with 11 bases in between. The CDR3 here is CASTPRDNEQFF. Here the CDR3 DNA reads TGTGCCAGTACCCCCCGGGACAATGAGCAGTTCTTC.

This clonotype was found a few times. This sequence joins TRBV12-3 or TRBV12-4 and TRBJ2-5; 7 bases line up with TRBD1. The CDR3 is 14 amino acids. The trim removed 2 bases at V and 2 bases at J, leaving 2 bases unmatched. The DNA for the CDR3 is TGTGCCAGCAGTTTACCGACAGGGCAAGAGACCCAGTACTTC. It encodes CASSLPTGQETQYF.

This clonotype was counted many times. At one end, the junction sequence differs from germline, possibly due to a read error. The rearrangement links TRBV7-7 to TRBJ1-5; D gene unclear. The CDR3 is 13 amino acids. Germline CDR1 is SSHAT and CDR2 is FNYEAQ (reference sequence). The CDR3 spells CASSPKTGQPQHF. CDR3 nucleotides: TGTGCTAGCAGCCCTAAGACCGGTCAGCCCCAGCATTTT.

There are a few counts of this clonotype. The CDR3 nucleotides are TGTGCCAGCAGCCTCTACCCCCCGACAGGGGCAGATACGCAGTATTTT. It yields the protein CASSLYPPTGADTQYF. The V and J genes are TRBV7-9 and TRBJ2-3; 8 nucleotides align to TRBD1. CDR3 length: 16 residues. Germline trimming cut 5 bases from V and 4 bases from J; bases unmatched to any gene: 11. Germline CDR1 SEHNR, CDR2 FQNEAQ (reference sequence).

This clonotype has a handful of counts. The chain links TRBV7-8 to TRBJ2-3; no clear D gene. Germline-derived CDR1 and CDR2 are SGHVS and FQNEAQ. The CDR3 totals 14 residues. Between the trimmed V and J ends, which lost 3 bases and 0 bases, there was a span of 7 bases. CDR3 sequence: CASSFLESTDTQYF. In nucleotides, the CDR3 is TGTGCCAGCAGCTTCCTGGAAAGCACAGATACGCAGTATTTT.

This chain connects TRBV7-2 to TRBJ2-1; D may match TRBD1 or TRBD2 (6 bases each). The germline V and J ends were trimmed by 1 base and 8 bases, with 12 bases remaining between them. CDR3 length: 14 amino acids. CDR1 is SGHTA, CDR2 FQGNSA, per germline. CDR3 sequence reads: CASSLGGGFDEQFF. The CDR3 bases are TGTGCCAGCAGCTTAGGAGGGGGGTTCGATGAGCAGTTCTTC.

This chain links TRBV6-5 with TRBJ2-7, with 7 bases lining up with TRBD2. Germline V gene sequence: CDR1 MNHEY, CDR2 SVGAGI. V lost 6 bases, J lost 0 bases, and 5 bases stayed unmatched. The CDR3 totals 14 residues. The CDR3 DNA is TGTGCCAGCAGCCGTGGACTAGGCTCCTACGAGCAGTACTTC. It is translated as CASSRGLGSYEQYF.

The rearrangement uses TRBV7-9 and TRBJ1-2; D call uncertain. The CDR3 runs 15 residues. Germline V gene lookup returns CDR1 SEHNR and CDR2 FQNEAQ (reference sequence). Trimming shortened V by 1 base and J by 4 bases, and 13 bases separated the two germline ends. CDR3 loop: CASSLEAGIGYGYTF. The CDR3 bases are TGTGCCAGCAGCTTAGAAGCAGGAATAGGCTATGGCTACACCTTC.

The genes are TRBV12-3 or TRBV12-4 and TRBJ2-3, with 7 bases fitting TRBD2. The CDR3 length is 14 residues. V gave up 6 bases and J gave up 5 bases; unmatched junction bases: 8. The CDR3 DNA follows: TGTGCCAGCAGCCCGGGACTACTGGTAGATACGCAGTATTTT. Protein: CASSPGLLVDTQYF.

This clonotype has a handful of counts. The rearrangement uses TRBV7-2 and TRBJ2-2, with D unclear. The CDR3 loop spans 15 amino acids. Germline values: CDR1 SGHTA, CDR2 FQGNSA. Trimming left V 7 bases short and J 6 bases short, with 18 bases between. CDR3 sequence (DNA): TGTGCCAGCACCCCTGACTCCTCCAGTCCCGGGGAGCTGTTTTTT. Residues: CASTPDSSSPGELFF.

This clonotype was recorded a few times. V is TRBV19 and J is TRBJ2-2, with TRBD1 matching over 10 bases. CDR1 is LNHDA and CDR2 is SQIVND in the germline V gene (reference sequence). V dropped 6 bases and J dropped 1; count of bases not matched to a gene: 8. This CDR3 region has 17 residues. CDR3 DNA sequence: TGTGCCAGTAGGCGTAGCGGGACAGGGGTGAACACCGGGGAGCTGTTTTTT. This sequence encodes CASRRSGTGVNTGELFF.

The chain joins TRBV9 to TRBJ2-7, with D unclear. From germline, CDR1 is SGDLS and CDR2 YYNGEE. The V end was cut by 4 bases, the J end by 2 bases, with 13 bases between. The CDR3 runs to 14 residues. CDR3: CASSPTPPTYEQYF. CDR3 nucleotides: TGTGCCAGCAGCCCGACCCCACCTACCTACGAGCAGTACTTC.

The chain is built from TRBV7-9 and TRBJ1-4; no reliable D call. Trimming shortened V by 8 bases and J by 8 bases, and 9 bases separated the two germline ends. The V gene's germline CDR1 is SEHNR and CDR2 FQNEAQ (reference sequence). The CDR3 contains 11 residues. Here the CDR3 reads CASLRGEKLFF. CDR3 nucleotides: TGTGCCAGCCTCCGAGGAGAAAAACTGTTTTTT.